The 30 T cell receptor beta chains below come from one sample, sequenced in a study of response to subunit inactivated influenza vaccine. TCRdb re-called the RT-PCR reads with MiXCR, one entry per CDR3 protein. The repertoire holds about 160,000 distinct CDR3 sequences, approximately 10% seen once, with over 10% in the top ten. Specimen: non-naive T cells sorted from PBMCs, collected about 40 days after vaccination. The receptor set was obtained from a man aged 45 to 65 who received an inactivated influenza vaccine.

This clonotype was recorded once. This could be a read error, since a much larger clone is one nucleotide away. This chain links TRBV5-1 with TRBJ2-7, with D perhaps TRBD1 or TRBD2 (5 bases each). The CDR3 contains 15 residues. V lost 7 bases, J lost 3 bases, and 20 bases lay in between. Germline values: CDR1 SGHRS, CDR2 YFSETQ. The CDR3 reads CASGSTPGRNYEQYF. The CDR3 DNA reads TGCGCCAGCGGCTCCACGCCGGGACGGAACTACGAGCAGTACTTC.

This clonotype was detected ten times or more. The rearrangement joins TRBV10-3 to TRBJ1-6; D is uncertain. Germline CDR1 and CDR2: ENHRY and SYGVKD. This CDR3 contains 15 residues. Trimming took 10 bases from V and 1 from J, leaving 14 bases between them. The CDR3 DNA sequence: TGTGCCACCAAAACTAACAAGTCCTATAATTCACCCCTCCACTTT. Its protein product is CATKTNKSYNSPLHF.

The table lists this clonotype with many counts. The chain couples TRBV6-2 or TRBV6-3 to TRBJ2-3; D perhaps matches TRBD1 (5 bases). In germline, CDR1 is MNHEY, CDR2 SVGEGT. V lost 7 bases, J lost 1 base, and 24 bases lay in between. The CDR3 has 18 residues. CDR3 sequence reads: CASNYQGFGVTGTDTQYF. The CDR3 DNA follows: TGTGCCAGCAACTACCAGGGTTTTGGGGTAACTGGCACAGATACGCAGTATTTT.

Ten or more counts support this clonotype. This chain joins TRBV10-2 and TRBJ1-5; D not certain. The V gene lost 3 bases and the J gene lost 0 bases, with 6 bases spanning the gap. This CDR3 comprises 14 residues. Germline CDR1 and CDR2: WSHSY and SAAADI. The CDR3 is CASSDQYSNQPQHF. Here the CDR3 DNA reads TGCGCCAGCAGTGATCAGTATAGCAATCAGCCCCAGCATTTT.

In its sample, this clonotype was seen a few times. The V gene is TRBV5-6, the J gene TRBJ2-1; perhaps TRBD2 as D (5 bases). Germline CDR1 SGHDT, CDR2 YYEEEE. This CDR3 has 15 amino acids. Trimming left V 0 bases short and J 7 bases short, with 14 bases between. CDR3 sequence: CASSLDGRGGNEQFF. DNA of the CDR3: TGTGCCAGCAGCTTGGATGGACGAGGCGGGAATGAGCAGTTCTTC.

This chain's CDR3 is CASSQEGWTTEAFF. CDR3 coding DNA: TGTGCCAGCAGCCAAGAGGGCTGGACCACTGAAGCTTTCTTT. The chain links TRBV14 to TRBJ1-1, with D unresolved. The CDR3 loop spans 14 amino acids. V was pared by 0 bases and J by 4 bases, with 9 bases between. Germline V gene lookup returns CDR1 SGHDN and CDR2 FVKESK.

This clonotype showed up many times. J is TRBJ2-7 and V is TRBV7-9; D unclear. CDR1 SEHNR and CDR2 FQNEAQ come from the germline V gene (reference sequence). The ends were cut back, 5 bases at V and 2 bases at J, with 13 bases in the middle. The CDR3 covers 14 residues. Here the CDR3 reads CASSPRVPTYEQYF. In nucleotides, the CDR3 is TGTGCCAGCAGCCCCCGGGTACCAACCTACGAGCAGTACTTC.

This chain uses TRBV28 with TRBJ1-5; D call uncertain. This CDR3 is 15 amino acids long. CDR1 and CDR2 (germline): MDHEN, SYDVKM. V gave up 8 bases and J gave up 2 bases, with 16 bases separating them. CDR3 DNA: TGTGCCAGCCGGAATACCCTGTCAGGCAATCAGCCCCAGCATTTT. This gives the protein CASRNTLSGNQPQHF.

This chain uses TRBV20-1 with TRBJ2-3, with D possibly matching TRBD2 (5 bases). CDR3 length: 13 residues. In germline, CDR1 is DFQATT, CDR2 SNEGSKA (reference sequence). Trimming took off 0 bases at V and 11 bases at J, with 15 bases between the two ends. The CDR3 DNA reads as TGCAGTGCTAGAGAAGCTAGTGGGAGCGAGCAGTATTTT. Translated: CSAREASGSEQYF.

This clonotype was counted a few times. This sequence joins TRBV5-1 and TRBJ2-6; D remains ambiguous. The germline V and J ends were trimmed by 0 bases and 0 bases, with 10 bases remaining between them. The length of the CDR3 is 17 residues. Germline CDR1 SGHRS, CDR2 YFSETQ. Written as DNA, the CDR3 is TGCGCCAGCAGCTTGGTTCCTCTGAACTCTGGGGCCAACGTCCTGACTTTC. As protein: CASSLVPLNSGANVLTF.

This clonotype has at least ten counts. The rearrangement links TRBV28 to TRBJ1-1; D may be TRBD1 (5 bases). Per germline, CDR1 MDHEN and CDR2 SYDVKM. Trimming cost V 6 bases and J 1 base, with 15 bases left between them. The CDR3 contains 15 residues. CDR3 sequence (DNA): TGTGCCAGCAGCACGGCGGGACTTCCGAACACTGAAGCTTTCTTT. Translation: CASSTAGLPNTEAFF.

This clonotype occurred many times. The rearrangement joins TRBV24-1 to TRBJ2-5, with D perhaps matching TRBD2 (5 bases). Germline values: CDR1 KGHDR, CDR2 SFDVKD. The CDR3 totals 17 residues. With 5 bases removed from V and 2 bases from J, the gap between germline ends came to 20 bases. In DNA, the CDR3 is TGTGCCACCAGTGCCCCTGAGGGATACGGGCCGCAAGAGACCCAGTACTTC. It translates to CATSAPEGYGPQETQYF.

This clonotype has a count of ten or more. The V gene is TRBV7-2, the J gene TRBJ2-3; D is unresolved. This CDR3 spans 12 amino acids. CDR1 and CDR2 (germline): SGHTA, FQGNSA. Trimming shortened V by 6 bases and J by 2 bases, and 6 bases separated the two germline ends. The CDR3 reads CASSAVTDTQYF. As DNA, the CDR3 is TGTGCCAGCAGTGCGGTCACAGATACGCAGTATTTT.

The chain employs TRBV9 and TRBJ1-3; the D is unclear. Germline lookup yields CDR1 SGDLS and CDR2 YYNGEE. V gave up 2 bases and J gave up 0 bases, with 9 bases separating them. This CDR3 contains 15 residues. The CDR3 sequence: CASSVDGYSGNTIYF. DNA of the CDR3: TGTGCCAGCAGCGTCGACGGATACTCTGGAAACACCATATATTTT.

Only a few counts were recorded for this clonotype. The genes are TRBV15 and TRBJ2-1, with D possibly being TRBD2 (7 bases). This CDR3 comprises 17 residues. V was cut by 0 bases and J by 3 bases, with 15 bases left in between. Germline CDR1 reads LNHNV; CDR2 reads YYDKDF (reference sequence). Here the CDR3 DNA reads TGTGCCACCAGCAGAGATTCGGGGGGCTCGGGCTACAATGAGCAGTTCTTC. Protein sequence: CATSRDSGGSGYNEQFF.

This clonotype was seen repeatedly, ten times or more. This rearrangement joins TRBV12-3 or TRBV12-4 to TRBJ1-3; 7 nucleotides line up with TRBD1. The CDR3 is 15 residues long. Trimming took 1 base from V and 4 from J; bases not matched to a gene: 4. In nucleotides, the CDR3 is TGTGCCAGCAGTTTAGGACAGGGTTCCGGAAACACCATATATTTT. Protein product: CASSLGQGSGNTIYF.

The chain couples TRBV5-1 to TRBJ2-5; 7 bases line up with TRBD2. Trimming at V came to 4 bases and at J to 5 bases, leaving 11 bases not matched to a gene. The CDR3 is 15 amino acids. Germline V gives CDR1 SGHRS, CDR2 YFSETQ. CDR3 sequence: CASSTGTTLWETQYF. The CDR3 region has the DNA TGCGCCAGCAGCACTGGGACTACCCTCTGGGAGACCCAGTACTTC. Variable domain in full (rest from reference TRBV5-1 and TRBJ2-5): KAGVTQTPRYLIKTRGQQVTLSCSPISGHRSVSWYQQTPGQGLQFLFEYFSETQRNKGNFPGRFSGRQFSNSRSEMNVSTLELGDSALYLCASSTGTTLWETQYFGPGTRLLVL.

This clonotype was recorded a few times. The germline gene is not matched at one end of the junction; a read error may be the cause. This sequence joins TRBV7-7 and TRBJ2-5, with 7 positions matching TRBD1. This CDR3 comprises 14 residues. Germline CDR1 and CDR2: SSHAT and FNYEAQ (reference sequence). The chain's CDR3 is CASSSTGVLETQYF. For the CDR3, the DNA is TGTGCTAGCAGCTCAACAGGGGTTCTGGAGACCCAGTACTTC. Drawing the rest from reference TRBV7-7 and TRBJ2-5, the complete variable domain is GAGVSQSPRYKVTKRGQDVTLRCDPISSHATLYWYQQALGQGPEFLTYFNYEAQPDKSGLPSDRFSAERPEGSISTLTIQRTEQRDSAMYRCASSSTGVLETQYFGPGTRLLVL.

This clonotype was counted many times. CDR3 DNA: TGTGCCAGCAGCCGCCTGGGCGTCAGACAGGCAGATACGCAGTATTTT. Amino acid sequence: CASSRLGVRQADTQYF. The rearrangement uses TRBV7-2 and TRBJ2-3; a possible D gene is TRBD1 (6 bases). Germline V gene data show CDR1 as SGHTA and CDR2 as FQGNSA. The CDR3 runs to 16 residues. V dropped 5 bases and J dropped 4 bases, with 19 bases sitting between them. Combining the CDR3 with reference TRBV7-2 and TRBJ2-3 gives the whole variable domain GAGVSQSPSNKVTEKGKDVELRCDPISGHTALYWYRQSLGQGLEFLIYFQGNSAPDKSGLPSDRFSAERTGGSVSTLTIQRTQQEDSAVYLCASSRLGVRQADTQYFGPGTRLTVL.

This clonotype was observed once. The CDR3 nucleotides read TGCAGTGCTAGAGATGCTAGCGGGGAATTCTACAATGAGCAGTTCTTC. The encoded protein is CSARDASGEFYNEQFF. The chain has TRBV20-1 and TRBJ2-1; 9 bases are shared with TRBD2. The CDR3 has 16 residues. In germline, CDR1 is DFQATT, CDR2 SNEGSKA (reference sequence). V lost 0 bases, J lost 3 bases, and 6 bases stayed unmatched.

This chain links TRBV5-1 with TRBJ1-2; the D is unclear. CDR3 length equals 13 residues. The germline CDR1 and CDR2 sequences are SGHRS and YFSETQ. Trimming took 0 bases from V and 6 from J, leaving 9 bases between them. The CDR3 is CASSLDQPDGYTF. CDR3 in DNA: TGCGCCAGCAGCTTGGATCAGCCTGATGGCTACACCTTC.

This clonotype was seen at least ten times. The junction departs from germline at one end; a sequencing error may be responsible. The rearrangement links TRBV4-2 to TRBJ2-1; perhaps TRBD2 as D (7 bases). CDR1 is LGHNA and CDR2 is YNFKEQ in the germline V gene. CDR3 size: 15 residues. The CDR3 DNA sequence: TGTGCCAGCAGCCAAGAAATAATGGGGGGGCGCAAACCGCTCTTC. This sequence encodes CASSQEIMGGRKPLF.

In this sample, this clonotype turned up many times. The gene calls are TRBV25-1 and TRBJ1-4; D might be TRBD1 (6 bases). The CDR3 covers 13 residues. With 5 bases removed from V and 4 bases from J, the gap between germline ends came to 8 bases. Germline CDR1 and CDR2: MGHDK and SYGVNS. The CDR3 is CASSPGVNEKLFF. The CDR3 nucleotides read TGTGCCAGCAGTCCAGGGGTTAATGAAAAACTGTTTTTT.

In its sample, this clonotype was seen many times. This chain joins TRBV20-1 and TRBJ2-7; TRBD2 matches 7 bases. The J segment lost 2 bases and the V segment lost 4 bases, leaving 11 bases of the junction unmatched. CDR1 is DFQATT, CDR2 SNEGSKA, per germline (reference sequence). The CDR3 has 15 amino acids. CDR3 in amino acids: CSAKNWGGPAYEQYF. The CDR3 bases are TGCAGTGCTAAGAACTGGGGGGGACCAGCCTACGAGCAGTACTTC.

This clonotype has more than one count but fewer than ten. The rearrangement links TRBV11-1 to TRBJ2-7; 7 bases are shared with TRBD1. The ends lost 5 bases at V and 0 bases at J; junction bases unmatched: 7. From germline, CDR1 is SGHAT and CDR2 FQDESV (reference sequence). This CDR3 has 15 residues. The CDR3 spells CASSADRAYSYEQYF. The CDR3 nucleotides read TGTGCCAGCAGCGCAGACAGGGCTTACTCCTACGAGCAGTACTTC.

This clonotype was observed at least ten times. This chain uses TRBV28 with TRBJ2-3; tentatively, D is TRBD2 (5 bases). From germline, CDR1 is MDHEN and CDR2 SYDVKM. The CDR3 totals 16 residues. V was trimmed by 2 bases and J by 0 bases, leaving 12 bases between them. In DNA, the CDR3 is TGTGCCAGCAGTTTAGCGGACTTTTCTAGCACAGATACGCAGTATTTT. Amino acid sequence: CASSLADFSSTDTQYF.

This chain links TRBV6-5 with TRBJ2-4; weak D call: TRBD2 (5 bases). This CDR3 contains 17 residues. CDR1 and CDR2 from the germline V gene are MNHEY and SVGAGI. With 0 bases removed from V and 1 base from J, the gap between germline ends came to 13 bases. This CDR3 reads CASSYSINGGAKNIQYF. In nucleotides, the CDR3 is TGTGCCAGCAGTTACTCGATTAACGGCGGGGCCAAAAACATTCAGTACTTC.

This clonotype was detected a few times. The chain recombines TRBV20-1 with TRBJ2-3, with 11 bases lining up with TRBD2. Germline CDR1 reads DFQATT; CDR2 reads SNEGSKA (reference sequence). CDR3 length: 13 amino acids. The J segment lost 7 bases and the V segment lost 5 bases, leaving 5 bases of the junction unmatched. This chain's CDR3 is CSALTSGEYTQYF. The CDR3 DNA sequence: TGCAGTGCTTTGACTAGCGGGGAATATACGCAGTATTTT.

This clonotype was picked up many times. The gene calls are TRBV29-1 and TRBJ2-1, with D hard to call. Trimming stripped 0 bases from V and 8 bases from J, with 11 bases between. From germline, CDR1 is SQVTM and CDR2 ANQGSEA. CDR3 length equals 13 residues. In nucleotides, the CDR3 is TGCAGCGTTGAAGATGAGTACGAAGATGAGCAGTTCTTC. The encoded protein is CSVEDEYEDEQFF.

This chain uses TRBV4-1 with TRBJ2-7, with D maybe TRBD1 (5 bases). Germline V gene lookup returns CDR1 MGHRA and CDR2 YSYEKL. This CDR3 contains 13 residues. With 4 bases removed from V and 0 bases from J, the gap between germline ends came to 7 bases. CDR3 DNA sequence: TGCGCCAGCAGCCTGCAGGGCTCCTACGAGCAGTACTTC. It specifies CASSLQGSYEQYF.